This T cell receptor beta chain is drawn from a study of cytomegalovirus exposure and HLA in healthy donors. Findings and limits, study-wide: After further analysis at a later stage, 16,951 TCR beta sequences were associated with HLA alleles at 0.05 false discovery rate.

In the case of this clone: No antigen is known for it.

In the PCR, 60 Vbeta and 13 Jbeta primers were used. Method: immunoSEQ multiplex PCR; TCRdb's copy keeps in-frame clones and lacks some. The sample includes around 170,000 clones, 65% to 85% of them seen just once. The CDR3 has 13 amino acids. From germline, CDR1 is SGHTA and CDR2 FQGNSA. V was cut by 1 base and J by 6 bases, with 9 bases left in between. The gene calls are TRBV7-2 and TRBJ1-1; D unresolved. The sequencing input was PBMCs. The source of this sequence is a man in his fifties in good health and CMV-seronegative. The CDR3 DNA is TGTGCCAGCAGCTTAGTAGCCGCGTCTGAAGCTTTCTTT. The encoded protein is CASSLVAASEAFF.